These 32 T cell receptor beta chains were all obtained from the same sample, sequenced in a study of regulatory T cells in long-lasting Graves disease. Both iRepertoire HTBI primers and Arm-PCR of CDR3 regions were used to build the TCR beta libraries. TCRdb analysed the multiplex PCR reads with MiXCR anew, one entry per CDR3 protein. The sample has under 500,000 distinct CDR3 sequences, about a fifth seen once. Documented time point: persistent/refractory GD, antithyroid drugs over 5 years with positive TRAb. PBMC-derived RNA was used for the TCR library. The sequenced sample was peripheral blood mononuclear cells (PBMCs), obtained when the disease was refractory, from a patient treated with antithyroid drugs. The source of these receptors is a female donor with Graves disease.

V usage is TRBV27 and J usage is TRBJ2-7; TRBD1 aligns across 8 bases. V shed 7 bases and J 6 bases; nucleotides not matched to a gene: 11. The CDR3 has 14 amino acids. The germline V gene encodes CDR1 MNHEY and CDR2 SMNVEV (reference sequence). This CDR3 reads CASKGGTGGREQYF. CDR3 coding DNA: TGTGCCAGCAAAGGAGGGACAGGTGGTCGCGAGCAGTACTTC.

In this sample, this clonotype turned up many times. The chain recombines TRBV28 with TRBJ2-7; the D is unclear. The CDR3 loop spans 11 amino acids. CDR1 and CDR2 (germline): MDHEN, SYDVKM. Trimming left V 4 bases short and J 4 bases short, with 5 bases between. CDR3 residues: CASSWAYEQYF. The CDR3 DNA sequence: TGTGCCAGCAGTTGGGCGTACGAGCAGTACTTC. Full variable domain (remainder filled in from reference TRBV28 and TRBJ2-7): DVKVTQSSRYLVKRTGEKVFLECVQDMDHENMFWYRQDPGLGLRLIYFSYDVKMKEKGDIPEGYSVSREKKERFSLILESASTNQTSMYLCASSWAYEQYFGPGTRLTVT.

V and J are TRBV19 and TRBJ1-2; D unresolved. Germline CDR1 and CDR2: LNHDA and SQIVND (reference sequence). Trimming took off 9 bases at V and 5 bases at J, with 10 bases between the two ends. The length of the CDR3 is 11 residues. CDR3 amino acids: CASRTAYGYTF. The DNA for the CDR3 is TGTGCCAGCCGGACGGCTTATGGCTACACCTTC.

This clonotype was seen repeatedly, ten times or more. CDR3 DNA sequence: TGTGCCAGCAGTAACCAGAGGGTGGGCTATGGCTACACCTTC. It codes for CASSNQRVGYGYTF. V and J are TRBV28 and TRBJ1-2, with unresolved D. This CDR3 is built from 14 residues. Germline CDR1 and CDR2: MDHEN and SYDVKM. The V end was cut by 5 bases, the J end by 4 bases, with 14 bases between.

The chain is built from TRBV3-1 and TRBJ1-3; possible D gene TRBD1, 5 bases. V lost 3 bases and J 0 bases, leaving 9 bases between the germline ends. CDR3 length equals 15 residues. Germline CDR1 LGHDT, CDR2 YNNKEL (reference sequence). CDR3 amino acids: CASSQGRLSGNTIYF. The CDR3 bases are TGTGCCAGCAGCCAGGGGCGACTCTCTGGAAACACCATATATTTT. Full variable domain (rest looked up from reference TRBV3-1 and TRBJ1-3): DTAVSQTPKYLVTQMGNDKSIKCEQNLGHDTMYWYKQDSKKFLKIMFSYNNKELIINETVPNRFSPKSPDKAHLNLHINSLELGDSAVYFCASSQGRLSGNTIYFGEGSWLTVV.

This clonotype was seen repeatedly, ten times or more. The chain employs TRBV20-1 and TRBJ2-7; D gene unclear. In germline, CDR1 is DFQATT, CDR2 SNEGSKA (reference sequence). CDR3 length: 13 residues. CDR3 sequence reads: CSPVSARAYEQYF. The CDR3 nucleotides read TGCAGCCCCGTCTCGGCGAGAGCCTACGAGCAGTACTTC.

A few counts support this clonotype. This chain uses TRBV12-3 or TRBV12-4 with TRBJ1-1; unclear D gene. This CDR3 spans 14 amino acids. With 4 bases removed from V and 1 base from J, the gap between germline ends came to 10 bases. The DNA for the CDR3 is TGTGCCAGCAGTTATGGACTCGGGAACACTGAAGCTTTCTTT. Residues: CASSYGLGNTEAFF.

This clonotype was counted ten times or more. CDR3 coding DNA: TGTGCCAGCAGCCCGAGGACTAGCATCGAGACCCAGTACTTC. Protein sequence: CASSPRTSIETQYF. The rearrangement joins TRBV7-2 to TRBJ2-5, with 8 bases aligning to TRBD2. Germline-derived CDR1 and CDR2 are SGHTA and FQGNSA. There are 14 residues in the CDR3. With 5 bases clipped from V and 5 bases from J, the junction kept 7 bases outside the gene matches.

With regard to this clonotype: This sequence may be a read error, since a much larger clone differs from it by one base. Without the conserved terminal phenylalanine or tryptophan, this CDR3 likely stems from a read error. This chain links TRBV28 with TRBJ2-7; TRBD1 is a possible D gene (5 bases). V shed 3 bases and J shed 9 bases, with 9 bases lying between them. This CDR3 region has 11 residues. Germline V CDR1 and CDR2: MDHEN, SYDVKM. This CDR3 is CASSFGAGQYL. As DNA, the CDR3 is TGTGCCAGCAGTTTTGGGGCAGGGCAGTACCTC.

This clonotype appeared many times. This sequence joins TRBV30 and TRBJ2-4, with D maybe TRBD2 (5 bases). The CDR3 spans 14 residues. V lost 5 bases and J 0 bases, leaving 11 bases between the germline ends. Germline values: CDR1 GTSNPN, CDR2 SVGIG (reference sequence). In nucleotides, the CDR3 is TGTGCCTGGGCTGGGAGAAAAGCCAAAAACATTCAGTACTTC. It is translated as CAWAGRKAKNIQYF.

A note on this clonotype: A much larger clone lies a single base off, so this may be a read error. The V call is TRBV6-5, the J call TRBJ1-2; unclear D gene. The CDR3 has 15 residues. V was pared by 3 bases and J by 1 base, with 12 bases between. In germline, CDR1 is MNHEY, CDR2 SVGAGI. CDR3 in amino acids: CASSYSHGSNYGYTF. DNA for the CDR3: TGTGCCAGCAGTTATTCCCATGGCAGTAACTATGGCTACACCTTC.

This clonotype appeared many times. The rearrangement uses TRBV12-3 or TRBV12-4 and TRBJ2-1; 8 bases align to TRBD1. V shed 5 bases, J shed 8 bases, and the junction held 11 bases outside the gene matches. The CDR3 sequence is 15 residues long. CDR3 sequence: CASSGGQGGGDEQFF. CDR3 coding DNA: TGTGCCAGCAGTGGTGGACAGGGAGGTGGGGATGAGCAGTTCTTC.

This clonotype was seen ten or more times. This chain uses TRBV27 with TRBJ2-7; possibly TRBD2 for D (5 bases). Germline V gene lookup returns CDR1 MNHEY and CDR2 SMNVEV (reference sequence). Trimming cost V 6 bases and J 2 bases, with 17 bases left between them. This CDR3 region has 15 residues. CDR3 sequence: CASRPLASGTYEQYF. Written as DNA, the CDR3 is TGTGCCAGCAGACCCCTAGCCTCAGGAACCTACGAGCAGTACTTC.

On this clonotype itself: A far bigger clonotype differs at one base, so this is likely a read error. The rearrangement links TRBV7-2 to TRBJ2-7, with D possibly matching TRBD2 (5 bases). CDR1 is SGHTA and CDR2 is FQGNSA in the germline V gene. The CDR3 extends over 13 amino acids. CDR3 nucleotides: TGTGCCAGCAGCTTAGGTGGAGGTCACGAGCAGCACTTC. Its protein is CASSLGGGHEQHF.

This clonotype was observed at least ten times. This sequence joins TRBV30 and TRBJ1-1; 7 nucleotides match TRBD1. Unmatched junction bases numbered 5, after V lost 3 bases and J lost 7 bases. CDR1 and CDR2 (germline): GTSNPN, SVGIG (reference sequence). The CDR3 runs 12 residues. Written as DNA, the CDR3 is TGTGCCTGGAGCCCGGGACAGTTTGAAGCTTTCTTT. This translates into CAWSPGQFEAFF.

This clonotype was counted at least ten times. The chain uses TRBV15 and TRBJ1-4; perhaps TRBD1 as D (5 bases). This CDR3 region has 15 residues. V was trimmed by 3 bases and J by 5 bases, leaving 13 bases between them. Looked up from germline, CDR1 is LNHNV and CDR2 is YYDKDF (reference sequence). This CDR3 reads CATSSDPGPNEKLFF. The CDR3 DNA is TGTGCCACCAGCAGCGATCCAGGGCCAAATGAAAAACTGTTTTTT.

This clonotype was detected only a few times. V gene TRBV28 combines with J gene TRBJ1-1, with D perhaps matching TRBD1 (5 bases). From germline, CDR1 is MDHEN and CDR2 SYDVKM. The CDR3 contains 15 residues. V was shortened by 7 bases and J by 4 bases, with 19 bases between the two germline ends. In nucleotides, the CDR3 is TGTGCCAGCATCCTACCCGGGGCTTGGAGCACTGAAGCTTTCTTT. Translating gives CASILPGAWSTEAFF.

This clonotype has ten or more counts. The chain carries TRBV27 and TRBJ1-5; D unclear. V lost 6 bases and J 4 bases, leaving 13 bases between the germline ends. Germline assignment: CDR1 MNHEY and CDR2 SMNVEV (reference sequence). This CDR3 is 14 amino acids long. The chain's CDR3 is CASSSNRRNQPQHF. The CDR3 DNA reads as TGTGCCAGCAGCTCCAATAGGCGTAATCAGCCCCAGCATTTT.

V is TRBV7-9 and J is TRBJ2-6; perhaps D is TRBD1 or TRBD2 (6 bases each). CDR1 and CDR2 from the germline V gene are SEHNR and FQNEAQ (reference sequence). Trimming removed 7 bases at V and 4 bases at J, with 17 bases between. The length of the CDR3 is 16 residues. The CDR3 loop reads CASKGGQVSGANVLTF. The CDR3 DNA is TGTGCCAGCAAGGGGGGACAAGTCTCCGGGGCCAACGTCCTGACTTTC.

Ten or more counts support this clonotype. The chain carries TRBV30 and TRBJ1-4; TRBD1 aligns across 11 bases. Germline values: CDR1 GTSNPN, CDR2 SVGIG (reference sequence). Unmatched junction bases numbered 3, after V lost 4 bases and J lost 5 bases. This CDR3 has 14 amino acids. The CDR3 sequence: CAWTRDRGNEKLFF. Here the CDR3 DNA reads TGTGCCTGGACCAGGGACAGGGGGAATGAAAAACTGTTTTTT.

V and J are TRBV19 and TRBJ1-5; D is ambiguous. CDR1 is LNHDA, CDR2 SQIVND, per germline (reference sequence). V was clipped by 4 bases and J by 7 bases, with 11 bases between them. The CDR3 runs to 13 residues. For the CDR3, the DNA is TGTGCCAGTAGTAAGGGCACCCACCAGCCCCAGCATTTT. This encodes CASSKGTHQPQHF.

J is TRBJ2-5 and V is TRBV19, with TRBD2 matching over 12 bases. This CDR3 has 16 amino acids. Germline assignment: CDR1 LNHDA and CDR2 SQIVND (reference sequence). V lost 5 bases and J lost 5; bases outside the gene matches: 9. The CDR3 DNA is TGTGCCAGTAGTTCCCGGACTAGCGGGAAGACGGAGACCCAGTACTTC. This encodes CASSSRTSGKTETQYF.

V usage is TRBV30 and J usage is TRBJ2-5; D remains ambiguous. The ends were cut back, 1 base at V and 5 bases at J, with 14 bases in the middle. The CDR3 is 14 residues long. The germline gives CDR1 GTSNPN, CDR2 SVGIG (reference sequence). The CDR3 sequence is CAWSGPGFRETQYF. The CDR3, as DNA: TGTGCCTGGAGTGGTCCCGGGTTCAGGGAGACCCAGTACTTC.

This clonotype was found many times. The rearrangement uses TRBV28 and TRBJ1-1, with TRBD1 matching 8 bases. Germline lookup yields CDR1 MDHEN and CDR2 SYDVKM. V trimming: 7 bases; J trimming: 2 bases; junction bases outside the gene matches: 6. This CDR3 has 14 residues. CDR3 bases: TGTGCCAGCAAAGGACAGGGTTTTAACACTGAAGCTTTCTTT. This translates into CASKGQGFNTEAFF.

This clonotype was recorded a few times. V and J are TRBV5-1 and TRBJ2-6; 7 nucleotides agree with TRBD1. Germline lookup yields CDR1 SGHRS and CDR2 YFSETQ. The CDR3 consists of 16 residues. The trim removed 4 bases at V and 10 bases at J, leaving 14 bases unmatched. As DNA, the CDR3 is TGCGCCAGCAGCGAAAAACCGGGACAGCCAAAAAACGTCCTGACTTTC. It is translated as CASSEKPGQPKNVLTF.

This clonotype was seen a few times. This rearrangement joins TRBV29-1 to TRBJ1-2; possibly TRBD1 for D (5 bases). The V gene's germline CDR1 is SQVTM and CDR2 ANQGSEA. V lost 4 bases and J lost 4, with 10 bases in between. The CDR3 extends over 12 amino acids. The DNA for the CDR3 is TGCAGCGTTGGGGACGGGAGCTATGGCTACACCTTC. Its protein is CSVGDGSYGYTF.

This clonotype was recorded at least ten times. The gene calls are TRBV27 and TRBJ1-2; perhaps TRBD1 as D (6 bases). The CDR3 is made up of 15 amino acids. V lost 6 bases and J lost 4, with 18 bases in between. Germline V gene data show CDR1 as MNHEY and CDR2 as SMNVEV (reference sequence). CDR3 region: CASRATGMPSYGYTF. The DNA of the CDR3 is TGTGCCAGCAGAGCAACAGGGATGCCGTCCTATGGCTACACCTTC.

The table lists this clonotype with a count of one. V usage is TRBV14 and J usage is TRBJ2-6; a possible D gene is TRBD1 (5 bases). Trimming shortened V by 1 base and J by 2 bases, and 6 bases separated the two germline ends. Looked up from germline, CDR1 is SGHDN and CDR2 is FVKESK. The CDR3 contains 15 residues. The CDR3 reads CASSQGGPGANVLTF. For the CDR3, the DNA is TGTGCCAGCAGCCAAGGGGGCCCTGGGGCCAACGTCCTGACTTTC. The full variable domain, completed using reference TRBV14 and TRBJ2-6, is EAGVTQFPSHSVIEKGQTVTLRCDPISGHDNLYWYRRVMGKEIKFLLHFVKESKQDESGMPNNRFLAERTGGTYSTLKVQPAELEDSGVYFCASSQGGPGANVLTFGAGSRLTVL.

This clonotype has a count of ten or more. This chain uses TRBV20-1 with TRBJ2-7; 12 bases fit TRBD2. V gave up 6 bases and J gave up 4 bases; unmatched junction bases: 7. The CDR3 length is 14 residues. Germline V CDR1 and CDR2: DFQATT, SNEGSKA (reference sequence). CDR3 protein: CSAKAGTSGYEQYF. The CDR3 DNA reads TGCAGTGCCAAAGCCGGGACTAGCGGGTACGAGCAGTACTTC.

This clonotype was detected only a few times. The chain has TRBV9 and TRBJ1-1, with D unresolved. Germline V CDR1 and CDR2: SGDLS, YYNGEE. This CDR3 contains 13 residues. Trimming removed 0 bases from V and 6 bases from J, with 9 bases in between. The CDR3 here is CASSVVSNPEAFF. The DNA of the CDR3 is TGTGCCAGCAGCGTAGTAAGTAATCCTGAAGCTTTCTTT.

The rearrangement links TRBV12-3 or TRBV12-4 to TRBJ2-3, with TRBD2 matching over 12 bases. The CDR3 totals 15 residues. The junction had 5 bases not matched to a gene; V was cut back by 5 bases and J by 5 bases. CDR3 in DNA: TGTGCCAGCAGTCAGACTAGCGGGAGTGGAGATACGCAGTATTTT. Translation: CASSQTSGSGDTQYF.

The V call is TRBV6-2 or TRBV6-3, the J call TRBJ2-1, with D possibly being TRBD2 (6 bases). This CDR3 contains 15 residues. Trimming left V 8 bases short and J 7 bases short, with 21 bases between. Germline V gene lookup returns CDR1 MNHEY and CDR2 SVGEGT. For the CDR3, the DNA is TGTGCCAGCCTTACGAGCAGCGGGCTTCGTAATGAGCAGTTCTTC. Translated: CASLTSSGLRNEQFF.